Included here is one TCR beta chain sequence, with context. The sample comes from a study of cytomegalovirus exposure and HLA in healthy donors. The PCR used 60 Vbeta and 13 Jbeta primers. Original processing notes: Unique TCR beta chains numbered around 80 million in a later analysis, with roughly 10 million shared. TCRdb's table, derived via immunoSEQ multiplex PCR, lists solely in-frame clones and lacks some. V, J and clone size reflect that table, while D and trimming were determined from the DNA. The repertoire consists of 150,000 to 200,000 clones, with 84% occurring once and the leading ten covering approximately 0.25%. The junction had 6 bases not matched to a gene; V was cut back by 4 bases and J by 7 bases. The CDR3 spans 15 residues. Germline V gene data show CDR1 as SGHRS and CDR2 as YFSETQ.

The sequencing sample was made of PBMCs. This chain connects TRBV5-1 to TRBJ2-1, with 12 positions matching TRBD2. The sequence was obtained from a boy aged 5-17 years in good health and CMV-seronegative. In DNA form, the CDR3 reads TGCGCCAGCAGCAACCTAGCGGGGGGGCCGAATGAGCAGTTCTTC. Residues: CASSNLAGGPNEQFF.